Each of the 16 T cell receptor beta chains below was sequenced from the same sample in a study of T cell responses to AZD1222 COVID-19 vaccine (dated by TCRdb to the early 2020s). Libraries were built with the immunoSEQ multiplex PCR assay. TCRdb's version of the immuneACCESS table is confined to in-frame rearrangements and falls short of the full clone set. An unresolved V gene accounts for under half of the shortfall where checked; the remainder is of unknown origin. For this sample the table gives around 84,000 clones, of which over 75% were detected only once. The top ten clonotypes cover roughly 31% of the sample. The time point label on this specimen signifies: baseline before first vaccination. The material sequenced was peripheral blood, taken on day 0 of AZD1222 vaccination. These receptors were taken from an adult in good health.

The chain couples TRBV11-2 to TRBJ2-3; 9 nucleotides agree with TRBD1. The CDR3 has 15 amino acids. V shed 3 bases and J 4 bases; nucleotides not matched to a gene: 5. CDR1 and CDR2 from the germline V gene are SGHAT and FQNNGV. The CDR3 loop is CASSFQTGGADTQYF. The DNA for the CDR3 is TGTGCCAGCAGCTTCCAGACAGGGGGAGCAGATACGCAGTATTTT.

The genes are TRBV5-6 and TRBJ1-5; 8 nucleotides agree with TRBD1. This CDR3 region has 16 residues. The junction had 8 bases not matched to a gene; V was cut back by 4 bases and J by 2 bases. Germline loops: CDR1 SGHDT, CDR2 YYEEEE. This CDR3 reads CASSVQGGVGNQPQHF. DNA of the CDR3: TGTGCCAGCAGCGTACAGGGGGGAGTGGGCAATCAGCCCCAGCATTTT.

The CDR3: CASSLVEEQFF. The CDR3 DNA reads as TGCGCCAGCAGCTTGGTTGAGGAGCAGTTCTTC. V and J are TRBV5-1 and TRBJ2-1, with D unresolved. The CDR3 covers 11 residues. Trimming shortened V by 0 bases and J by 10 bases, and 5 bases separated the two germline ends. Germline V CDR1 and CDR2: SGHRS, YFSETQ. The full variable domain, with the rest looked up from reference TRBV5-1 and TRBJ2-1, is KAGVTQTPRYLIKTRGQQVTLSCSPISGHRSVSWYQQTPGQGLQFLFEYFSETQRNKGNFPGRFSGRQFSNSRSEMNVSTLELGDSALYLCASSLVEEQFFGPGTRLTVL.

The chain couples TRBV27 to TRBJ2-3, with TRBD2 matching over 7 bases. J was trimmed by 0 bases and V by 0 bases; bases with no gene match: 6. Germline V lookup: CDR1 MNHEY, CDR2 SMNVEV (reference sequence). This CDR3 spans 17 amino acids. Here the CDR3 DNA reads TGTGCCAGCAGTTTATCATGGCTAGCGGCTAGCACAGATACGCAGTATTTT. Amino acids: CASSLSWLAASTDTQYF.

This clone was recorded only once. This rearrangement joins TRBV11-2 to TRBJ2-7; D not resolved. CDR3 length: 13 residues. Germline assignment: CDR1 SGHAT and CDR2 FQNNGV. Between the trimmed V and J ends, which lost 5 bases and 5 bases, there was a span of 13 bases. CDR3: CASSPSGSHEQYF. The CDR3 coding sequence is TGTGCCAGCAGCCCCTCAGGTAGCCACGAGCAGTACTTC.

The V call is TRBV2, the J call TRBJ1-2, with a weak D call TRBD1 (6 bases). Germline V gene sequence: CDR1 SNHLY, CDR2 FYNNEI. The CDR3 extends over 11 amino acids. V shed 7 bases and J shed 7 bases, with 10 bases lying between them. CDR3 coding DNA: TGTGCCAGCACCGACAGGCTTGGCTACACCTTC. This sequence encodes CASTDRLGYTF. Full variable domain (missing parts from reference TRBV2 and TRBJ1-2): EPEVTQTPSHQVTQMGQEVILRCVPISNHLYFYWYRQILGQKVEFLVSFYNNEISEKSEIFDDQFSVERPDGSNFTLKIRSTKLEDSAMYFCASTDRLGYTFGSGTRLTVV.

The genes are TRBV7-2 and TRBJ2-1; D unresolved. The germline V and J ends were trimmed by 7 bases and 0 bases, with 7 bases remaining between them. Germline CDR1 is SGHTA and CDR2 is FQGNSA. CDR3 length equals 13 residues. The CDR3: CASTETSYNEQFF. The CDR3 region has the DNA TGTGCCAGCACGGAGACCTCCTACAATGAGCAGTTCTTC.

The rearrangement links TRBV3-1 (or the pseudogene TRBV3-2) to TRBJ2-5; TRBD1 might be the D (6 bases). Between the trimmed V and J ends, which lost 4 bases and 4 bases, there was a span of 19 bases. The CDR3 extends over 16 amino acids. Germline assignment: CDR1 LGHDT and CDR2 YNNKEL (reference sequence). The CDR3 DNA reads as TGTGCCAGCAGCCTCCGACAGGCCGCGATTGGAGAGACCCAGTACTTC. Amino acid sequence: CASSLRQAAIGETQYF.

The V and J genes are TRBV5-1 and TRBJ1-3; no definite D call. The germline V gene encodes CDR1 SGHRS and CDR2 YFSETQ. V gave up 0 bases and J gave up 0 bases, with 10 bases separating them. This CDR3 is built from 16 residues. CDR3 coding DNA: TGCGCCAGCAGCTTGGACGGCCTGAACTCTGGAAACACCATATATTTT. Translating gives CASSLDGLNSGNTIYF. The variable domain in full, completed from reference TRBV5-1 and TRBJ1-3, reads KAGVTQTPRYLIKTRGQQVTLSCSPISGHRSVSWYQQTPGQGLQFLFEYFSETQRNKGNFPGRFSGRQFSNSRSEMNVSTLELGDSALYLCASSLDGLNSGNTIYFGEGSWLTVV.

The V call is TRBV9, the J call TRBJ1-2; the D is unclear. The germline V gene has CDR1 SGDLS and CDR2 YYNGEE. The CDR3 consists of 13 residues. V lost 0 bases and J 4 bases, leaving 7 bases between the germline ends. In nucleotides, the CDR3 is TGTGCCAGCAGCGTAGAGGGAATCTATGGCTACACCTTC. This encodes CASSVEGIYGYTF.

This sequence joins TRBV5-1 and TRBJ2-7; possible D gene TRBD2, 6 bases. The CDR3 length is 15 residues. Trimming took 4 bases from V and 3 from J, leaving 17 bases between them. CDR1 and CDR2 from the germline V gene are SGHRS and YFSETQ. CDR3 residues: CASSRSGSEIYEQYF. The CDR3 bases are TGCGCCAGCAGCCGGTCCGGGAGCGAGATCTACGAGCAGTACTTC.

The chain links TRBV7-8 to TRBJ1-6; D unresolved. This CDR3 contains 16 residues. Between the trimmed V and J ends, which lost 4 bases and 10 bases, there was a span of 20 bases. Germline-derived CDR1 and CDR2 are SGHVS and FQNEAQ. Here the CDR3 DNA reads TGTGCCAGCAGCTCAGACATTTGGGCTTTGGGGTCACCCCTCCACTTT. Its translation is CASSSDIWALGSPLHF.

The chain combines TRBV5-6 with TRBJ1-5; perhaps TRBD1 as D (5 bases). Looked up from germline, CDR1 is SGHDT and CDR2 is YYEEEE. Trimming took off 1 base at V and 7 bases at J, with 18 bases between the two ends. The length of the CDR3 is 16 residues. The CDR3 nucleotides read TGTGCCAGCAGCTTGTCGAAAGGGGTCCGCGGACAGCCCCAGCATTTT. Protein: CASSLSKGVRGQPQHF.

The V and J genes are TRBV11-3 and TRBJ1-4; D not certain. The germline V and J ends were trimmed by 4 bases and 3 bases, with 15 bases remaining between them. The germline V gene encodes CDR1 SGHNT and CDR2 YENEEA. This CDR3 has 16 amino acids. CDR3 nucleotide sequence: TGTGCCAGCAGCTCCAGTATCGAGCGGGCTAATGAAAAACTGTTTTTT. This encodes CASSSSIERANEKLFF.

V and J are TRBV9 and TRBJ2-5; TRBD2 is a possible D gene (6 bases). Germline values: CDR1 SGDLS, CDR2 YYNGEE. The CDR3 runs to 15 residues. The V gene lost 4 bases and the J gene lost 2 bases, with 15 bases spanning the gap. This CDR3 is CASSSTSRGQETQYF. The CDR3 nucleotides read TGTGCCAGCAGCTCGACTAGTCGGGGTCAAGAGACCCAGTACTTC.

The chain couples TRBV6-5 to TRBJ2-7, with 7 nucleotides matching TRBD1. The CDR3 is 14 residues long. V dropped 7 bases and J dropped 2; count of bases not matched to a gene: 8. Looked up from germline, CDR1 is MNHEY and CDR2 is SVGAGI. In nucleotides, the CDR3 is TGTGCCAGCAAGAGCCTGGACAGGACCTACGAGCAGTACTTC. Translated, it gives CASKSLDRTYEQYF.